The present TCR beta chain was sequenced within a study of blood T cell repertoires in COVID-19. As for the study in general: The origin of the acute and convalescent COVID-19 samples was the United States, Italy and Spain. T cells, B-cell-depleted T cells, or PBMCs provided the cDNA or gDNA that served as material.

Study processing details: Amplification with reference gene primers provided the estimates of nucleated cell counts. Method: immunoSEQ multiplex PCR; TCRdb's copy keeps in-frame clones and lacks some. Clone size and the V and J calls come from that table; the DNA yielded D and trimming. Among approximately 69,000 clones, around 79% were seen once, and the ten largest hold over 20%. The germline V and J ends were trimmed by 2 bases and 0 bases, with 8 bases remaining between them. Germline CDR1 reads GTSNPN; CDR2 reads SVGIG (reference sequence). The CDR3 totals 13 residues. V is TRBV30 and J is TRBJ2-7; D gene ambiguous. The source is a man aged 60 to 69 with acute or convalescent COVID-19. The specimen sequenced was peripheral blood. The CDR3 DNA reads as TGTGCCTGGAGTAACAGAGACTCCTACGAGCAGTACTTC. Translation: CAWSNRDSYEQYF.